Below, 24 T cell receptor beta chains from the same sample are listed, as sequenced in a study of T cells in Graves' hyperthyroidism and ophthalmopathy. It was RNA transcripts that yielded the amplified TCR beta CDR3 regions. A set of HTBI primers served as the primers for a first-round RT-PCR of the TCR CDR3. TCRdb reprocessed the multiplex PCR reads with MiXCR, giving one entry per CDR3 protein. This repertoire shows roughly 570,000 distinct CDR3 sequences, 15% to 19% found once; its top ten account for around 6.6%. Material for sequencing was blood. These receptors were taken from a woman aged 30 to 39 with Graves' hyperthyroidism.

This chain joins TRBV20-1 and TRBJ2-7; 7 nucleotides align to TRBD1. The junction had 9 bases not matched to a gene; V was cut back by 6 bases and J by 1 base. Germline V gene data show CDR1 as DFQATT and CDR2 as SNEGSKA (reference sequence). The CDR3 is 14 residues long. The CDR3 bases are TGCAGTGCCAAGACAGGGTCAAATTCCTACGAGCAGTACTTC. It encodes CSAKTGSNSYEQYF.

With respect to this clonotype: The junction departs from the called germline gene at one end, perhaps through a read error. V gene TRBV19 combines with J gene TRBJ2-1; D remains unclear. Germline assignment: CDR1 LNHDA and CDR2 SQIVND (reference sequence). This CDR3 comprises 15 residues. This chain's CDR3 is CAGSLVGGRANEQFF. The CDR3 region has the DNA TGTGCCGGTAGTTTAGTGGGTGGAAGGGCTAATGAGCAGTTCTTC.

This clonotype was counted ten times or more. The rearrangement links TRBV11-2 to TRBJ2-3, with D perhaps given as TRBD1 or TRBD2 (5 bases each). Germline V gene lookup returns CDR1 SGHAT and CDR2 FQNNGV. The CDR3 sequence is 16 residues long. Trimming stripped 1 base from V and 4 bases from J, with 15 bases between. CDR3 DNA: TGTGCCAGCAGCTTAGTTGGGGGTGTGTTCGCAGATACGCAGTATTTT. Its protein is CASSLVGGVFADTQYF.

This clonotype was observed a few times. The chain recombines TRBV5-1 with TRBJ2-7; D gene unclear. Trimming cost V 0 bases and J 4 bases, with 11 bases left between them. Germline V gene lookup returns CDR1 SGHRS and CDR2 YFSETQ. The CDR3 contains 14 residues. The CDR3: CASSLVAGEYEQYF. CDR3 DNA sequence: TGCGCCAGCAGCTTGGTGGCAGGAGAGTACGAGCAGTACTTC. Variable domain in full (rest from reference TRBV5-1 and TRBJ2-7): KAGVTQTPRYLIKTRGQQVTLSCSPISGHRSVSWYQQTPGQGLQFLFEYFSETQRNKGNFPGRFSGRQFSNSRSEMNVSTLELGDSALYLCASSLVAGEYEQYFGPGTRLTVT.

Comments on this clonotype: It may be a read error: a sequence one base away is much more abundant. The V call is TRBV11-2, the J call TRBJ2-2, with a possible D match to TRBD2 (6 bases). This CDR3 has 16 residues. Per the germline V gene, CDR1 is SGHAT and CDR2 is FQNNGV. The CDR3 sequence: CASSLSSGANAGELFF. CDR3 sequence (DNA): TGTGCCAGCAGCTTATCCTCGGGAGCGAACGCCGGGGAGCTGTTTTTT.

Of note for this clonotype: A read error may be the cause here, since a much bigger clone is one base away. The chain is built from TRBV11-2 and TRBJ1-2; TRBD1 matches 8 bases. Trimming at V came to 0 bases and at J to 12 bases, leaving 6 bases not matched to a gene. Germline V gene data show CDR1 as SGHAT and CDR2 as FQNNGV. This CDR3 comprises 13 residues. The CDR3 coding sequence is TGTGCCAGCAGCTTAGAGGACAGGGTCGGCCACACCTTC. Translated: CASSLEDRVGHTF. Looking up the rest from reference TRBV11-2 and TRBJ1-2 gives the full variable domain: EAGVAQSPRYKIIEKRQSVAFWCNPISGHATLYWYQQILGQGPKLLIQFQNNGVVDDSQLPKDRFSAERLKGVDSTLKIQPAKLEDSAVYLCASSLEDRVGHTFGSGTRLTVV.

The genes are TRBV9 and TRBJ2-1; 10 bases map to TRBD2. V trimming: 7 bases; J trimming: 9 bases; junction bases outside the gene matches: 10. CDR1 and CDR2 from the germline V gene are SGDLS and YYNGEE. The CDR3 covers 14 residues. The CDR3 sequence is CASASASGSLEQFF. DNA for the CDR3: TGTGCCAGCGCCTCGGCTAGCGGGAGTCTTGAGCAGTTCTTC. The full variable domain, rest sourced from reference TRBV9 and TRBJ2-1, is DSGVTQTPKHLITATGQRVTLRCSPRSGDLSVYWYQQSLDQGLQFLIQYYNGEERAKGNILERFSAQQFPDLHSELNLSSLELGDSALYFCASASASGSLEQFFGPGTRLTVL.

This clonotype has at least ten counts. DNA for the CDR3: TGCGCCAGCAGCCAGCCGGCAGGGAACACCGGGGAGCTGTTTTTT. It translates to CASSQPAGNTGELFF. V is TRBV4-1 and J is TRBJ2-2, with D uncertain. The CDR3 consists of 15 residues. V was clipped by 3 bases and J by 1 base, with 9 bases between them. Per germline, CDR1 MGHRA and CDR2 YSYEKL.

Worth noting for this clonotype: A read error may explain this, as a much larger clone is one base away. CDR3 sequence: CASSGAGGHETQYF. In nucleotides, the CDR3 is TGTGCCAGCAGCGGAGCGGGAGGTCATGAGACCCAGTACTTC. The chain uses TRBV9 and TRBJ2-5; 9 bases are shared with TRBD2. The V gene end was trimmed by 3 bases and the J gene end by 5 bases; junction bases not matched to a gene: 5. Germline CDR1 reads SGDLS; CDR2 reads YYNGEE. There are 14 residues in the CDR3. The entire variable domain, with the rest obtained from reference TRBV9 and TRBJ2-5, is as follows: DSGVTQTPKHLITATGQRVTLRCSPRSGDLSVYWYQQSLDQGLQFLIQYYNGEERAKGNILERFSAQQFPDLHSELNLSSLELGDSALYFCASSGAGGHETQYFGPGTRLLVL.

The sample holds a few counts of this clonotype. The rearrangement joins TRBV7-9 to TRBJ1-4, with D perhaps TRBD1 (5 bases). Trimming removed 2 bases at V and 3 bases at J, with 13 bases between. The CDR3 extends over 16 amino acids. CDR1 and CDR2 (germline): SEHNR, FQNEAQ (reference sequence). CDR3 region: CASSLPGDGPNEKLFF. The CDR3 DNA reads as TGTGCCAGCAGCTTACCCGGGGACGGGCCTAATGAAAAACTGTTTTTT.

A note on this clonotype: A clone one base away is much larger, so this may be a read error. The rearrangement links TRBV20-1 to TRBJ2-3; D is undetermined. TRBJ1-5 explains the end of the DNA better; the J call may be wrong. The CDR3 spans 11 residues. From germline, CDR1 is DFQATT and CDR2 SNEGSKA (reference sequence). The CDR3 sequence is CSARVRDTQHF. CDR3 coding DNA: TGCAGTGCTAGGGTGAGGGATACGCAGCATTTT.

The chain employs TRBV30 and TRBJ2-6; unclear D gene. Germline lookup yields CDR1 GTSNPN and CDR2 SVGIG (reference sequence). Trimming left V 5 bases short and J 1 base short, with 12 bases between. The CDR3 is 15 residues long. The CDR3 spells CAWGFLGSGANVLTF. The CDR3 bases are TGTGCCTGGGGCTTCCTGGGGTCTGGGGCCAACGTCCTGACTTTC.

This sequence joins TRBV28 and TRBJ1-3; no clear D gene. Trimming pared 5 bases from V and 9 bases from J, leaving 17 bases between. The CDR3 spans 14 residues. The germline V gene has CDR1 MDHEN and CDR2 SYDVKM. The CDR3 spells CASSSRTGGSTIYF. The CDR3 coding sequence is TGTGCCAGCAGTAGTCGGACGGGCGGGAGCACCATATATTTT.

This clonotype has a handful of counts. A read error is possible here, since a much larger clone lies one base away. V is TRBV7-9 and J is TRBJ2-7; 7 bases fit TRBD1. The germline gives CDR1 SEHNR, CDR2 FQNEAQ (reference sequence). V was clipped by 5 bases and J by 3 bases; unmatched bases: 4. The CDR3 extends over 13 amino acids. CDR3: CASSTGTDYEQYF. Here the CDR3 DNA reads TGTGCCAGCAGCACCGGGACAGACTACGAGCAGTACTTC.

The chain employs TRBV4-2 and TRBJ1-3; D gene ambiguous. In germline, CDR1 is LGHNA, CDR2 YNFKEQ. This CDR3 has 19 amino acids. The V gene lost 2 bases and the J gene lost 4 bases, with 24 bases spanning the gap. CDR3 region: CASSQSFRLTEVSGNTIYF. CDR3 DNA: TGTGCCAGCAGCCAATCGTTTCGCCTGACGGAAGTTTCGGGAAACACCATATATTTT.

This chain links TRBV27 with TRBJ1-1; TRBD1 matches at 8 bases. Per the germline V gene, CDR1 is MNHEY and CDR2 is SMNVEV (reference sequence). This CDR3 comprises 14 residues. With 8 bases clipped from V and 3 bases from J, the junction kept 8 bases outside the gene matches. CDR3 region: CASAGQGSDTEAFF. As DNA, the CDR3 is TGTGCCAGCGCAGGACAGGGCTCCGACACTGAAGCTTTCTTT.

This clonotype was counted ten times or more. The rearrangement links TRBV12-3 or TRBV12-4 to TRBJ1-2; the D gene is possibly TRBD1 (5 bases). The V end was cut by 5 bases, the J end by 7 bases, with 26 bases between. CDR3 size: 17 residues. The CDR3 nucleotides are TGTGCCAGCAGTAACCGGGGGGGGACTAGTGTAACTGGTGGCTACACCTTC. Translating gives CASSNRGGTSVTGGYTF.

This clonotype was recorded at least ten times. This sequence joins TRBV6-1 and TRBJ2-5, with TRBD1 identical over 8 bases. Losses at the gene ends were 5 bases for V and 3 bases for J; bases not matched to a gene: 8. CDR3 length equals 15 residues. The germline V gene has CDR1 MNHNS and CDR2 SASEGT. CDR3 DNA sequence: TGTGCCAGCAGTTATCATAGGACAGGGAAAGAGACCCAGTACTTC. The encoded protein is CASSYHRTGKETQYF.

The chain uses TRBV4-1 and TRBJ1-3; D not resolved. Germline V gene sequence: CDR1 MGHRA, CDR2 YSYEKL. Trimming stripped 2 bases from V and 0 bases from J, with 20 bases between. The CDR3 totals 19 residues. The CDR3 DNA follows: TGCGCCAGCAGCCAACGGGTCTACGGCCCCCTACCCTCTGGAAACACCATATATTTT. Its translation: CASSQRVYGPLPSGNTIYF.

This clonotype was seen many times. The chain uses TRBV4-1 and TRBJ2-7; 10 bases map to TRBD2. Germline loops: CDR1 MGHRA, CDR2 YSYEKL. This CDR3 region has 16 residues. V was clipped by 0 bases and J by 3 bases; unmatched bases: 5. The CDR3 protein is CASSQESGLALYEQYF. As DNA, the CDR3 is TGCGCCAGCAGCCAAGAATCGGGACTAGCGCTCTACGAGCAGTACTTC.

The table lists this clonotype with many counts. The chain carries TRBV28 and TRBJ1-4; possibly TRBD1 for D (5 bases). CDR1 and CDR2 (germline): MDHEN, SYDVKM. V was clipped by 6 bases and J by 2 bases, with 22 bases between them. The CDR3 covers 18 residues. The CDR3 region has the DNA TGTGCCAGCAGCCCGGAGGGGCAGGGCTGGCTCACTAATGAAAAACTGTTTTTT. It encodes CASSPEGQGWLTNEKLFF.

Comment on this clonotype: This sequence may be a read error, since a much larger clone differs from it by one base. The chain has TRBV12-3 or TRBV12-4 and TRBJ1-5; no clear D gene. The CDR3 is 17 residues long. Trimming cost V 4 bases and J 2 bases, with 18 bases left between them. CDR3 region: CASSYSVRQGGNQPQHF. The DNA for the CDR3 is TGTGCCAGCAGTTACTCGGTCCGCCAAGGCGGCAATCAGCCCCAGCATTTT.

This clonotype was counted many times. The rearrangement uses TRBV20-1 and TRBJ2-3; 11 positions match TRBD2. V dropped 4 bases and J dropped 4; count of bases not matched to a gene: 4. Germline V CDR1 and CDR2: DFQATT, SNEGSKA (reference sequence). The CDR3 runs 14 residues. The chain's CDR3 is CSAISGRAPDTQYF. CDR3 DNA sequence: TGCAGTGCTATTAGCGGGAGGGCCCCAGATACGCAGTATTTT.

This clonotype was recorded a few times. The J gene is TRBJ2-7, the V gene TRBV20-1; D might be TRBD2 (5 bases). Germline assignment: CDR1 DFQATT and CDR2 SNEGSKA (reference sequence). The CDR3 is 14 amino acids. With 1 base removed from V and 2 bases from J, the gap between germline ends came to 12 bases. CDR3 sequence: CSARVAGETYEQYF. CDR3 DNA: TGCAGTGCTAGAGTGGCGGGTGAGACCTACGAGCAGTACTTC.